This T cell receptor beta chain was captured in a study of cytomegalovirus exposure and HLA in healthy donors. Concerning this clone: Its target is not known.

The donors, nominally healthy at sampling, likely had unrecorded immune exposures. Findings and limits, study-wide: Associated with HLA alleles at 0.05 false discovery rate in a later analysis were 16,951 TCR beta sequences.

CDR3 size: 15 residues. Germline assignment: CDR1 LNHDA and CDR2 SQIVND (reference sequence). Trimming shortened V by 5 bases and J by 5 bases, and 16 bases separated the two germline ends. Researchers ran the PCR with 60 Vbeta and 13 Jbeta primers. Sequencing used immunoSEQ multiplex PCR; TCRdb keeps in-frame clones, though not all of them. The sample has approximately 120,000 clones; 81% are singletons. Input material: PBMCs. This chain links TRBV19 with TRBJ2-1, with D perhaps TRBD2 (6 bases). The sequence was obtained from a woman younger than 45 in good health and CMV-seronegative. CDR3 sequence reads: CASSAPASAHNEQFF. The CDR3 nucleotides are TGTGCCAGTAGTGCCCCGGCTAGCGCCCACAATGAGCAGTTCTTC.